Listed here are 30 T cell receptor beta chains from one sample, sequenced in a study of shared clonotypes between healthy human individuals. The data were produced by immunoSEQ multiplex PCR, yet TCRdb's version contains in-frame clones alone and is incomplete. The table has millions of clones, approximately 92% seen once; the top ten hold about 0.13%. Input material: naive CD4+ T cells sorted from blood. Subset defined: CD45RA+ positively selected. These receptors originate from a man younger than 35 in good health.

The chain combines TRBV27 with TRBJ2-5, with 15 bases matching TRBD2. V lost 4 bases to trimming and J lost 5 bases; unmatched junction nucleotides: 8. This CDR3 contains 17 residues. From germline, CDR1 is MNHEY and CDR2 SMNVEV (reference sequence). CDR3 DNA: TGTGCCAGCAGTTCCCGGACTAGCGGGGGGGCATTGGAGACCCAGTACTTC. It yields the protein CASSSRTSGGALETQYF.

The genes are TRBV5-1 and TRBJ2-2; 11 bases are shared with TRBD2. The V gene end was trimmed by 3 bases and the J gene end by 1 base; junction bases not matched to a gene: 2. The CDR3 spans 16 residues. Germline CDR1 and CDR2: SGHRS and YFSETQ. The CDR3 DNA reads TGCGCCAGCAGCTGGGGGACTAGCGGGAACACCGGGGAGCTGTTTTTT. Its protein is CASSWGTSGNTGELFF.

The DNA of the CDR3 is TGTGCCAGCAGCTTCGGACGGGGGCAAGGGCAGCCCCAGCATTTT. Translated, it gives CASSFGRGQGQPQHF. The rearrangement joins TRBV13 to TRBJ1-5; maybe TRBD1 (6 bases). V was cut by 3 bases and J by 7 bases, with 16 bases left in between. Germline values: CDR1 PRHDT, CDR2 FYEKMQ (reference sequence). CDR3 length: 15 residues.

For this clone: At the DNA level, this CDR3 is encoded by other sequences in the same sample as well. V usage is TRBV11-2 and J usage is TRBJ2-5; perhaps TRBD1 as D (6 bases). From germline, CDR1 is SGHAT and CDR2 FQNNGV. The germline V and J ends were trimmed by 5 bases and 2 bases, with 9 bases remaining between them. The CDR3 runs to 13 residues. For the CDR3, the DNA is TGTGCCAGCAGCGGGGGCCTTCAAGAGACCCAGTACTTC. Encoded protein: CASSGGLQETQYF.

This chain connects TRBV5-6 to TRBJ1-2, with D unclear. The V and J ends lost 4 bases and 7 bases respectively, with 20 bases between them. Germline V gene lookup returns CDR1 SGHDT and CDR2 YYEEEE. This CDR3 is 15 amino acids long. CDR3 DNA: TGTGCCAGCAGCCCTGGGTGGGCCCAGGCTGCTGGCTACACCTTC. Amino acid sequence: CASSPGWAQAAGYTF.

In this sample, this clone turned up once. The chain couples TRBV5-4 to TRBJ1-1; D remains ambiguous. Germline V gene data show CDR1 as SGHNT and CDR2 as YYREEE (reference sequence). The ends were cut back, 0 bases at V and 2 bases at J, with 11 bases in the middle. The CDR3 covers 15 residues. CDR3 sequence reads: CASSLGANVNTEAFF. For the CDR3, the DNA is TGTGCCAGCAGCTTGGGGGCAAACGTAAACACTGAAGCTTTCTTT.

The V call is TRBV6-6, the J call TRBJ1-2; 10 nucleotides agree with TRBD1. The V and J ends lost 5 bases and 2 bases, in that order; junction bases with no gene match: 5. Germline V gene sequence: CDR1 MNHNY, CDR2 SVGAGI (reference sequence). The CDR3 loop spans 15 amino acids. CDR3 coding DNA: TGTGCCAGCAGTAATTGGGACAGGGGCAACTATGGCTACACCTTC. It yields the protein CASSNWDRGNYGYTF.

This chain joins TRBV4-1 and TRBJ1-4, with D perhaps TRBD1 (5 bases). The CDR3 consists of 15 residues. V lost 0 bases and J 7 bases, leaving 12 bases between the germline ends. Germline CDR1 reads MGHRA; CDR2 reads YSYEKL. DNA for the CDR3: TGCGCCAGCAGCCAAGATTGGGCCGGGGGTGAAAAACTGTTTTTT. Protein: CASSQDWAGGEKLFF.

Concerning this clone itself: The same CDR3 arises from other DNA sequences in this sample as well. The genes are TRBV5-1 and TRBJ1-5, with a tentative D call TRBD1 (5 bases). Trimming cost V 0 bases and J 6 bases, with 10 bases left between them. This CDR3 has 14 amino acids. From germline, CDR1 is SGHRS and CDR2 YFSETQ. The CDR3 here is CASSLGREGQPQHF. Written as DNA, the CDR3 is TGCGCCAGCAGCTTGGGCAGGGAAGGTCAGCCCCAGCATTTT.

CDR3 coding DNA: TGCGCCAGCAGCCTAGTACCCTTAGGGGAAAAACTGTTTTTT. Its protein product is CASSLVPLGEKLFF. The gene calls are TRBV4-1 and TRBJ1-4; D remains ambiguous. This CDR3 contains 14 residues. Trimming left V 4 bases short and J 8 bases short, with 14 bases between. Germline CDR1 is MGHRA and CDR2 is YSYEKL.

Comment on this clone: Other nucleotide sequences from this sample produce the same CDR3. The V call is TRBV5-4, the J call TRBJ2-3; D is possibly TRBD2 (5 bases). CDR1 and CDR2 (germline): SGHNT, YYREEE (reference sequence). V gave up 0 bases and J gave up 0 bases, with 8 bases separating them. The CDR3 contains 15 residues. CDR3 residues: CASSLGGGSTDTQYF. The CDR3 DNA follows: TGTGCCAGCAGCTTGGGCGGCGGGAGCACAGATACGCAGTATTTT.

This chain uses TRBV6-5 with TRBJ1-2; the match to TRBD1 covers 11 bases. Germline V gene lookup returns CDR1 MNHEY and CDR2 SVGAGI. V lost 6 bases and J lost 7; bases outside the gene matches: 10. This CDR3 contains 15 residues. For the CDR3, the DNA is TGTGCCAGCAGAAAGGACAGGGGGCGAGAAGGTGGCTACACCTTC. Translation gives CASRKDRGREGGYTF.

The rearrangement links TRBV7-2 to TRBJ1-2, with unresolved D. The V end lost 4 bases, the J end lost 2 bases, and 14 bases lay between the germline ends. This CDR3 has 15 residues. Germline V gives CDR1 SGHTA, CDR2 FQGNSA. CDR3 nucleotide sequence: TGTGCCAGCAGCTCCAATAGCGGGAAAAACTATGGCTACACCTTC. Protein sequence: CASSSNSGKNYGYTF.

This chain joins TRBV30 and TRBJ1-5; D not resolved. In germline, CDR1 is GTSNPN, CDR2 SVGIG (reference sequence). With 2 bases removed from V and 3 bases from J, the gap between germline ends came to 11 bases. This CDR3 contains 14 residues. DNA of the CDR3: TGTGCCTGGAGTAAATGGCAGAACAATCAGCCCCAGCATTTT. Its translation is CAWSKWQNNQPQHF.

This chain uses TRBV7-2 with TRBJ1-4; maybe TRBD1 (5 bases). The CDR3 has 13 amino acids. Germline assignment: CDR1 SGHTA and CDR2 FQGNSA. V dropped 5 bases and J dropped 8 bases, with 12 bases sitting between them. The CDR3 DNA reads TGTGCCAGCAGCATTCAGGGTAGAGAAAAACTGTTTTTT. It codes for CASSIQGREKLFF.

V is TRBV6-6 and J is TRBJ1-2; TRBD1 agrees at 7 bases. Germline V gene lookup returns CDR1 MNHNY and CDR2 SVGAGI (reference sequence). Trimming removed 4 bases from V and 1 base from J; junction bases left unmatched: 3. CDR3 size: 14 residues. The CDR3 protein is CASSSDRYNYGYTF. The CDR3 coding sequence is TGTGCCAGCAGTTCGGACAGGTATAACTATGGCTACACCTTC.

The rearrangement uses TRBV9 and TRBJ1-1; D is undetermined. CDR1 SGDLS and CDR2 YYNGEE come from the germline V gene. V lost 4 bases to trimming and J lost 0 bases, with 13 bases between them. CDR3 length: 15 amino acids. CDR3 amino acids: CASSPHPGLNTEAFF. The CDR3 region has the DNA TGTGCCAGCAGCCCCCACCCCGGTTTGAACACTGAAGCTTTCTTT.

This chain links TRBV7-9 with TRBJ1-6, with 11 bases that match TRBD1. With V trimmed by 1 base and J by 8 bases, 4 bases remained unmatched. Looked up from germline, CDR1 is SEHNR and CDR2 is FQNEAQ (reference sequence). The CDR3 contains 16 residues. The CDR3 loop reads CASSLGVGQGDSPLHF. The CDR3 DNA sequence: TGTGCCAGCAGCTTAGGGGTGGGACAGGGGGATTCACCCCTCCACTTT.

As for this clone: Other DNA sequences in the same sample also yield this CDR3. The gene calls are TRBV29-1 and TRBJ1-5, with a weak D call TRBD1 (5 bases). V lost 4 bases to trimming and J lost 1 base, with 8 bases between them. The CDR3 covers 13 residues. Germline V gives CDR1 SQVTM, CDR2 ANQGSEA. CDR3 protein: CSVARGSNQPQHF. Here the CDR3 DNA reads TGCAGCGTTGCTCGGGGGAGCAATCAGCCCCAGCATTTT.

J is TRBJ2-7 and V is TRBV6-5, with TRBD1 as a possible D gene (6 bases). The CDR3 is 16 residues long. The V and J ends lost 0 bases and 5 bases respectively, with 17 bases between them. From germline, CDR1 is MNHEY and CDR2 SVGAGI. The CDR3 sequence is CASSYSGQTDRHEQYF. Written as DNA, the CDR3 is TGTGCCAGCAGTTACTCCGGCCAGACGGACAGACACGAGCAGTACTTC.

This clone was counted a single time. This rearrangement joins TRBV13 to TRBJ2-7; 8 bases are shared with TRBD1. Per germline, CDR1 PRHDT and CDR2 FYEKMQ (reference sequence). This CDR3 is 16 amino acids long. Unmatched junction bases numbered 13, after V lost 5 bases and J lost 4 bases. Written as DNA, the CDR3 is TGTGCCAGCAGCCAACCTGGACAGGGAATCGGATACGAGCAGTACTTC. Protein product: CASSQPGQGIGYEQYF.

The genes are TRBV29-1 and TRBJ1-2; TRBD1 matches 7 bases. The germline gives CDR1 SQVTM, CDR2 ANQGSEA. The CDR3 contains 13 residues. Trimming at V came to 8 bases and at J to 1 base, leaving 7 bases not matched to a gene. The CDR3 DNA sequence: TGCAGCTCACAGGGGATGGATAACTATGGCTACACCTTC. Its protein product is CSSQGMDNYGYTF.

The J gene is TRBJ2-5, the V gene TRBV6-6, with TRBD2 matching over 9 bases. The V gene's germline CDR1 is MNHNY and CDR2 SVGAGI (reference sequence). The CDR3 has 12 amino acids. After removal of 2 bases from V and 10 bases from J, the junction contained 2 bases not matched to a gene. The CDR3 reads CASSYGLASQYF. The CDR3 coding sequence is TGTGCCAGCAGTTACGGACTAGCGAGCCAGTACTTC.

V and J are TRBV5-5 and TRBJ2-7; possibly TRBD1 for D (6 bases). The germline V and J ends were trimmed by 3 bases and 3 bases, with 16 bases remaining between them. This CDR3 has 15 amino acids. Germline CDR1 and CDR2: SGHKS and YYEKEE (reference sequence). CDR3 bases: TGTGCCAGCAGCTCCCAGTACAGGGTGGTCTACGAGCAGTACTTC. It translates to CASSSQYRVVYEQYF.

CDR3 in DNA: TGTGCCAGCAGCTTGCTGGGGCCGGCGAACACCGGGGAGCTGTTTTTT. Translation gives CASSLLGPANTGELFF. V is TRBV7-2 and J is TRBJ2-2; the D gene is possibly TRBD1 (5 bases). This CDR3 is 16 amino acids long. Germline V lookup: CDR1 SGHTA, CDR2 FQGNSA. V was pared by 3 bases and J by 0 bases, with 11 bases between.

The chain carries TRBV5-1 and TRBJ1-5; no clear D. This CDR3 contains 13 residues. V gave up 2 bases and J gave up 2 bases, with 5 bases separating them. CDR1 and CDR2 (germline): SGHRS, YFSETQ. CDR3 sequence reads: CASSFLGNQPQHF. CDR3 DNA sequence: TGCGCCAGCAGCTTTTTGGGCAATCAGCCCCAGCATTTT.

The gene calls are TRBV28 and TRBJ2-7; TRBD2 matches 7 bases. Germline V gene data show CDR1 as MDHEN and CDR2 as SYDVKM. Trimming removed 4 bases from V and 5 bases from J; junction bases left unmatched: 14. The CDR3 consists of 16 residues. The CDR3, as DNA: TGTGCCAGCAGTTCCCCGGGACTAAAAAAACTAAACGAGCAGTACTTC. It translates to CASSSPGLKKLNEQYF.

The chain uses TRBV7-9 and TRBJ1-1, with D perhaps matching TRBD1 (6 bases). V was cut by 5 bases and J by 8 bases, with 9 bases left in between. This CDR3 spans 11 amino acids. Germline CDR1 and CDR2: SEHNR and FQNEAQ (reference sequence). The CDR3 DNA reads TGTGCCAGCAGCCTTGACAGGGAAGCTTTCTTT. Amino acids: CASSLDREAFF.

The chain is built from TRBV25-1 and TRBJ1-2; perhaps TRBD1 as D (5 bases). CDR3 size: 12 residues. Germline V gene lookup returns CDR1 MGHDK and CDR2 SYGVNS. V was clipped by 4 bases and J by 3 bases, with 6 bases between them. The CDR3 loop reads CASSGGDYGYTF. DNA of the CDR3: TGTGCCAGCAGTGGAGGGGACTATGGCTACACCTTC.

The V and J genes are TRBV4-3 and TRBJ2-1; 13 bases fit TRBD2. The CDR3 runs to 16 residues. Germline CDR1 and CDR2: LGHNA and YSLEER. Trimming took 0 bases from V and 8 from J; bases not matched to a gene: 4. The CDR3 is CASSQEGTSGIHEQFF. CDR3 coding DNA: TGCGCCAGCAGCCAAGAGGGGACTAGCGGGATCCATGAGCAGTTCTTC.